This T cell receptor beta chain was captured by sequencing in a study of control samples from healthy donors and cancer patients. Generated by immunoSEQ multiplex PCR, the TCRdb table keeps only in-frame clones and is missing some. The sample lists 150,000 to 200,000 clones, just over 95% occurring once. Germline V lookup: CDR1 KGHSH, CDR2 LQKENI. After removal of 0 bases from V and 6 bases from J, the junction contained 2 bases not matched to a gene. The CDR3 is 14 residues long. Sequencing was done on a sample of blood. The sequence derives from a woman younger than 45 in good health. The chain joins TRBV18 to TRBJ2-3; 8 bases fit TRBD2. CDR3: CASSPPRGADTQYF. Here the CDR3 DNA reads TGTGCCAGCTCACCACCGCGGGGGGCCGATACGCAGTATTTT.